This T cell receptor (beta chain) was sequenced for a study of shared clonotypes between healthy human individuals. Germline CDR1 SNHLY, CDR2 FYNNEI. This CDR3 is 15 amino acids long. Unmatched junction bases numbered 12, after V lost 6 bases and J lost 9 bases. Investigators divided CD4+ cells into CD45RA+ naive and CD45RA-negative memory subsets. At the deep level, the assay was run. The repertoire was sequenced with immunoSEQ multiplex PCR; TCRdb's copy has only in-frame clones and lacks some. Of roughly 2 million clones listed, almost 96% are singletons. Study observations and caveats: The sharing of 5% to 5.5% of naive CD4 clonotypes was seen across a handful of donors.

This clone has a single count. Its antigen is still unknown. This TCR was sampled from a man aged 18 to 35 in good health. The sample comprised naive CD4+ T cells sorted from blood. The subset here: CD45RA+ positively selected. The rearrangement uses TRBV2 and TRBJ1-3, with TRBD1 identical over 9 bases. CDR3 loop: CASRGDRVLIGTIYF. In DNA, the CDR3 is TGTGCCAGCAGGGGGGACAGGGTCTTGATAGGCACCATATATTTT. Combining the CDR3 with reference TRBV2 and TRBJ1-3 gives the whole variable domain EPEVTQTPSHQVTQMGQEVILRCVPISNHLYFYWYRQILGQKVEFLVSFYNNEISEKSEIFDDQFSVERPDGSNFTLKIRSTKLEDSAMYFCASRGDRVLIGTIYFGEGSWLTVV.